This T cell receptor beta chain was sequenced for a study of shared clonotypes between healthy human individuals. As for the study in general: Used for every donor were three CD4 naive, three CD4 memory, two CD8 naive and one CD8 memory plate. General study points: Roughly 5% of naive CD4 clonotypes were shared across several donors. Among non-shared clonotypes, generation probabilities were lower than among those shared by all four donors. Naive subsets typically showed greater estimated richness than memory subsets.

In regard to this clone: Its antigen is not identified.

J gave up 5 bases and V 1 base, and 4 bases lay outside the gene matches. CDR1 is MGHRA, CDR2 YSYEKL, per germline. The CDR3 has 15 residues. Method: immunoSEQ multiplex PCR; TCRdb's copy keeps in-frame clones and lacks some. The table lists about 2 million clones, about 95% of them singletons, with more than 0.95% in the top ten. CD45RO-negative, CCR7-positively selected cells formed the naive CD8 fraction, excluding terminally differentiated effector memory CD45RA+ cells. The sample comprised naive CD8+ T cells sorted from blood. This chain joins TRBV4-1 and TRBJ1-4; 7 bases line up with TRBD1. This receptor was taken from a man between 18 and 29 years old in good health. CDR3 in amino acids: CASSQVDRENEKLFF. The CDR3 DNA follows: TGCGCCAGCAGCCAAGTTGACAGGGAAAATGAAAAACTGTTTTTT.